A single sample gave rise to the 24 T cell receptor beta chains below, sequenced in a study of blood T cell repertoires in COVID-19. Method: immunoSEQ multiplex PCR; TCRdb's copy keeps in-frame clones and lacks some. The sample has around 79,000 clones, less than 90% seen once; the top ten hold about 9%. The sample taken for sequencing was peripheral blood. The receptor set was obtained from a human donor in a cohort sampled during active COVID-19.

The DNA for the CDR3 is TGTGCCAGCAGCTTACATCTGAGTGAAAAACTGTTTTTT. Amino acids: CASSLHLSEKLFF. The chain couples TRBV7-8 to TRBJ1-4; D unclear. Trimming cost V 2 bases and J 7 bases, with 8 bases left between them. The V gene's germline CDR1 is SGHVS and CDR2 FQNEAQ. The length of the CDR3 is 13 residues.

The chain combines TRBV5-1 with TRBJ2-5, with a tentative D call TRBD1 (6 bases). Germline CDR1 reads SGHRS; CDR2 reads YFSETQ. The CDR3 is 16 residues long. V gave up 0 bases and J gave up 2 bases, with 14 bases separating them. CDR3 coding DNA: TGCGCCAGCAGCTTGGGTGCCGACAGGTCGCAAGAGACCCAGTACTTC. Translation: CASSLGADRSQETQYF.

The table lists this clone with a count of one. The chain recombines TRBV6-1 with TRBJ1-2, with D unclear. This CDR3 is built from 17 residues. Trimming shortened V by 4 bases and J by 6 bases, and 24 bases separated the two germline ends. Germline lookup yields CDR1 MNHNS and CDR2 SASEGT. For the CDR3, the DNA is TGTGCCAGCAGTGTTTCGGGGTCCGGAACTACCATTCATGGCTACACCTTC. Its translation: CASSVSGSGTTIHGYTF.

V and J are TRBV19 and TRBJ2-7, with 10 bases identical to TRBD2. The V segment lost 0 bases and the J segment 7 bases; nucleotides outside the gene matches: 6. CDR3 length equals 15 residues. Germline lookup yields CDR1 LNHDA and CDR2 SQIVND (reference sequence). The CDR3 DNA is TGTGCCAGTAGTATAGAAGGGACTAGCGTGGGGGAGCAGTACTTC. This encodes CASSIEGTSVGEQYF.

The CDR3 DNA sequence: TGTGCCAGCAGCTTAGCACAAGTAAACACCGGGGAGCTGTTTTTT. The encoded protein is CASSLAQVNTGELFF. The chain carries TRBV11-2 and TRBJ2-2; no clear D gene. Per germline, CDR1 SGHAT and CDR2 FQNNGV. V lost 1 base, J lost 2 bases, and 8 bases lay in between. CDR3 size: 15 residues.

The chain combines TRBV6-5 with TRBJ1-6; possibly TRBD1 for D (5 bases). From germline, CDR1 is MNHEY and CDR2 SVGAGI. This CDR3 contains 14 residues. The V and J ends lost 7 bases and 8 bases respectively, with 15 bases between them. The CDR3 nucleotides read TGTGCCAGCACGCAGGGATTTTCGGATTCACCCCTCCACTTT. Translation gives CASTQGFSDSPLHF.

The chain has TRBV27 and TRBJ2-7, with D possibly TRBD2 on 6 matching bases. V lost 1 base and J lost 0, with 7 bases in between. CDR3 length: 14 residues. Germline CDR1 and CDR2: MNHEY and SMNVEV (reference sequence). CDR3 DNA sequence: TGTGCCAGCAGTTTATACGGGAGCTCCTACGAGCAGTACTTC. Its translation: CASSLYGSSYEQYF.

This clone was seen only a few times. The chain is built from TRBV7-3 and TRBJ1-1, with D unresolved. CDR1 is SGHTA, CDR2 FQGTGA, per germline. The germline V and J ends were trimmed by 5 bases and 1 base, with 11 bases remaining between them. The CDR3 has 14 amino acids. The CDR3 spells CASSPSHSNTEAFF. The CDR3 nucleotides read TGTGCCAGCAGCCCGAGCCACTCGAACACTGAAGCTTTCTTT.

This chain connects TRBV5-1 to TRBJ2-3, with 8 nucleotides matching TRBD1. The germline V gene encodes CDR1 SGHRS and CDR2 YFSETQ. V gave up 0 bases and J gave up 5 bases; unmatched junction bases: 8. The CDR3 consists of 16 residues. The CDR3 nucleotides read TGCGCCAGCAGCTTGGGACGGACAGGGCTGGGAGATACGCAGTATTTT. Translating gives CASSLGRTGLGDTQYF.

The chain combines TRBV6-4 with TRBJ1-4, with D uncertain. The CDR3 loop spans 13 amino acids. V lost 3 bases and J 12 bases, leaving 14 bases between the germline ends. Germline-derived CDR1 and CDR2 are MRHNA and SNTAGT. The CDR3 is CASSEARGSELFF. CDR3 in DNA: TGTGCCAGCAGTGAGGCACGCGGGTCAGAACTGTTTTTT.

The chain recombines TRBV19 with TRBJ1-1; 7 bases agree with TRBD1. This CDR3 is 14 amino acids long. Germline CDR1 and CDR2: LNHDA and SQIVND (reference sequence). After removal of 7 bases from V and 1 base from J, the junction contained 6 bases not matched to a gene. In nucleotides, the CDR3 is TGTGCCAGTACCAATGACAGGGCGAACACTGAAGCTTTCTTT. This translates into CASTNDRANTEAFF.

The chain joins TRBV28 to TRBJ1-4; no reliable D call. The V end lost 2 bases, the J end lost 8 bases, and 9 bases lay between the germline ends. Germline loops: CDR1 MDHEN, CDR2 SYDVKM. The CDR3 is 13 amino acids. The chain's CDR3 is CASSLESPEKLFF. The CDR3 DNA reads as TGTGCCAGCAGTTTAGAGAGTCCAGAAAAACTGTTTTTT.

This clone has more than one count but fewer than ten. The V call is TRBV3-1 (or the pseudogene TRBV3-2), the J call TRBJ1-6, with TRBD1 as a possible D gene (5 bases). Germline V gene data show CDR1 as LGHDT and CDR2 as YNNKEL (reference sequence). The germline V and J ends were trimmed by 1 base and 13 bases, with 17 bases remaining between them. This CDR3 spans 15 amino acids. The DNA of the CDR3 is TGTGCCAGCAGCCAAGGACTAAGGGAGGGGAGTCCCCTCCACTTT. This encodes CASSQGLREGSPLHF.

The chain couples TRBV9 to TRBJ1-1; 7 bases match TRBD1. J gave up 8 bases and V 5 bases, and 21 bases lay outside the gene matches. This CDR3 region has 17 residues. Germline CDR1 is SGDLS and CDR2 is YYNGEE. DNA for the CDR3: TGTGCCAGCAGTGAAGAGGGGGCGCCGTTTTTGGGAAAGGAAGCTTTCTTT. The encoded protein is CASSEEGAPFLGKEAFF.

This chain uses TRBV5-1 with TRBJ2-1; maybe TRBD1 (6 bases). Trimming pared 0 bases from V and 3 bases from J, leaving 7 bases between. This CDR3 region has 14 residues. The germline V gene has CDR1 SGHRS and CDR2 YFSETQ. The CDR3 DNA follows: TGCGCCAGCAGCTTGGAGGGACACTACAATGAGCAGTTCTTC. This translates into CASSLEGHYNEQFF.

The chain uses TRBV5-1 and TRBJ2-7; TRBD2 aligns across 8 bases. Germline CDR1 SGHRS, CDR2 YFSETQ. The CDR3 extends over 15 amino acids. J was trimmed by 2 bases and V by 0 bases; bases with no gene match: 4. CDR3 residues: CASSLAGLGTYEQYF. The CDR3 bases are TGCGCCAGCAGCTTGGCGGGACTAGGGACCTACGAGCAGTACTTC.

This clone showed up many times. In DNA, the CDR3 is TGTGCCAGCAGTGATCGCGGGAAGGCCGGGGAGCTGTTTTTT. Translating gives CASSDRGKAGELFF. The chain employs TRBV2 and TRBJ2-2; D might be TRBD2 (6 bases). The CDR3 has 14 amino acids. CDR1 and CDR2 from the germline V gene are SNHLY and FYNNEI. Trimming left V 3 bases short and J 6 bases short, with 11 bases between.

V gene TRBV6-1 combines with J gene TRBJ1-2, with a weak D call TRBD1 (5 bases). This CDR3 is built from 14 residues. Germline CDR1 and CDR2: MNHNS and SASEGT. The germline V and J ends were trimmed by 0 bases and 4 bases, with 9 bases remaining between them. The DNA of the CDR3 is TGTGCCAGCAGTGAAGCAGGGGCCGGCTATGGCTACACCTTC. Amino acid sequence: CASSEAGAGYGYTF.

V and J are TRBV4-1 and TRBJ1-2, with 9 bases lining up with TRBD1. Germline V lookup: CDR1 MGHRA, CDR2 YSYEKL. This CDR3 is 17 amino acids long. V was clipped by 3 bases and J by 2 bases; unmatched bases: 10. CDR3 nucleotides: TGCGCCAGCAGCCACCCCGGGAAGGGGACAGGGAACTATGGCTACACCTTC. Its translation: CASSHPGKGTGNYGYTF.

V is TRBV6-1 and J is TRBJ2-1; 10 bases are a match to TRBD2. V lost 1 base to trimming and J lost 8 bases; unmatched junction nucleotides: 5. The CDR3 extends over 15 amino acids. Looked up from germline, CDR1 is MNHNS and CDR2 is SASEGT. In DNA, the CDR3 is TGTGCCAGCAGTGAAGAGTTAGCGGGGGGCGATGAGCAGTTCTTC. Amino acids: CASSEELAGGDEQFF.

V gene TRBV6-5 combines with J gene TRBJ1-1; weak D call: TRBD1 (6 bases). This CDR3 is built from 15 residues. Trimming left V 5 bases short and J 5 bases short, with 18 bases between. Per germline, CDR1 MNHEY and CDR2 SVGAGI. Here the CDR3 DNA reads TGTGCCAGCAGTCCCCGGGGGGGGGCAGGGACTGAAGCTTTCTTT. Translation gives CASSPRGGAGTEAFF.

CDR3 sequence (DNA): TGTGCCAGCAGCTTGCGGTTCCAAGAGACCCAGTACTTC. Its protein is CASSLRFQETQYF. This chain uses TRBV5-6 with TRBJ2-5; D unresolved. The CDR3 runs to 13 residues. Germline V gene sequence: CDR1 SGHDT, CDR2 YYEEEE. V gave up 1 base and J gave up 1 base, with 5 bases separating them.

The rearrangement joins TRBV28 to TRBJ2-3; 11 bases fit TRBD2. Trimming took 5 bases from V and 0 from J; bases not matched to a gene: 7. Germline CDR1 is MDHEN and CDR2 is SYDVKM. The CDR3 loop spans 17 amino acids. In nucleotides, the CDR3 is TGTGCCAGCAGTCGTACTCCTAGCGGGAGGAGCACAGATACGCAGTATTTT. Its translation is CASSRTPSGRSTDTQYF.

J is TRBJ1-6 and V is TRBV6-5; D might be TRBD1 (5 bases). Trimming removed 5 bases from V and 7 bases from J, with 9 bases in between. The germline CDR1 and CDR2 sequences are MNHEY and SVGAGI. The CDR3 extends over 13 amino acids. The CDR3 reads CASSTQENSPLHF. Written as DNA, the CDR3 is TGTGCCAGCAGTACACAGGAGAATTCACCCCTCCACTTT.